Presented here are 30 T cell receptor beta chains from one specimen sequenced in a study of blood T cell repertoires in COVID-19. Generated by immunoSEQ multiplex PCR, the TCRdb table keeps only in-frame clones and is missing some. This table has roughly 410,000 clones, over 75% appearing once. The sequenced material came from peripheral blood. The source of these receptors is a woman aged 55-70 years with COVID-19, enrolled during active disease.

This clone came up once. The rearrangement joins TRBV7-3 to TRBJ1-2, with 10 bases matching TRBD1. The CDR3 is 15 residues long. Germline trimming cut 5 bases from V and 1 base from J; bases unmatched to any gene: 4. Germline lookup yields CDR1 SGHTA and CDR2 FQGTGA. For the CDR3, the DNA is TGTGCCAGCAGCCCAGGACAGGGGGATAACTATGGCTACACCTTC. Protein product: CASSPGQGDNYGYTF.

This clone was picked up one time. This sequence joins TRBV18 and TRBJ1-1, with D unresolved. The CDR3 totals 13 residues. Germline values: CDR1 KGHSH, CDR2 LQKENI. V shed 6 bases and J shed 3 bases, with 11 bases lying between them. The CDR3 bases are TGTGCCAGCTCGGTTGTCGAGGACACTGAAGCTTTCTTT. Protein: CASSVVEDTEAFF.

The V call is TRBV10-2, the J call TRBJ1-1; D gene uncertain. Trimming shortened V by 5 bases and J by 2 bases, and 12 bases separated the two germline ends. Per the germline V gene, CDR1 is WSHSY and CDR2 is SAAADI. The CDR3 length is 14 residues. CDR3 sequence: CASSNSGINTEAFF. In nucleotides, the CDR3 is TGCGCCAGCAGTAACTCCGGGATAAACACTGAAGCTTTCTTT.

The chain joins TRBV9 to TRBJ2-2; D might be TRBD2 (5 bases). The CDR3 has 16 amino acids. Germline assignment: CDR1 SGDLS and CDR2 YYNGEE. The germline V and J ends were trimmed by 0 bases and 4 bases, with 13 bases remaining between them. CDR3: CASSVDPGLSTGELFF. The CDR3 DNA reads TGTGCCAGCAGCGTAGATCCGGGGTTGAGCACCGGGGAGCTGTTTTTT.

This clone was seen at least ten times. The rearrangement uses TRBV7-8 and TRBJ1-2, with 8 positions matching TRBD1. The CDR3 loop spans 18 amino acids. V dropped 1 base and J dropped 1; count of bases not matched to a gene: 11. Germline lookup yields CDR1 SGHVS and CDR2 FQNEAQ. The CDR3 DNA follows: TGTGCCAGCAGCTTAGTGGCAGGGGGCGCATCTCTTAACTATGGCTACACCTTC. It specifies CASSLVAGGASLNYGYTF.

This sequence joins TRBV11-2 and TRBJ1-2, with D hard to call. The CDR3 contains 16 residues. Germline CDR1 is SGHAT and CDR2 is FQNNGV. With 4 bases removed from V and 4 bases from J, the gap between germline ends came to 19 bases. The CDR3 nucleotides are TGTGCCAGCAGCTCCCCGGCGGTGGAGGCATTCTATGGCTACACCTTC. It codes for CASSSPAVEAFYGYTF.

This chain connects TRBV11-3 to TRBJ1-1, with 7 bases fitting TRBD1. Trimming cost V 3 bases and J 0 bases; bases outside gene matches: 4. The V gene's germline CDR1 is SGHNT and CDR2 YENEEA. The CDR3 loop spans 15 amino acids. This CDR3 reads CASSLSGGMNTEAFF. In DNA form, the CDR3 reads TGTGCCAGCAGCTTGTCAGGGGGTATGAACACTGAAGCTTTCTTT.

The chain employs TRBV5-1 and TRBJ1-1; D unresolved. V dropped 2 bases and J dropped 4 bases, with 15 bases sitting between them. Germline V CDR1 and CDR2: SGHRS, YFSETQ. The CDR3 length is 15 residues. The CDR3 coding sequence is TGCGCCAGCAGCTTAAGAAGTGGCTCGGGCACTGAAGCTTTCTTT. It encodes CASSLRSGSGTEAFF.

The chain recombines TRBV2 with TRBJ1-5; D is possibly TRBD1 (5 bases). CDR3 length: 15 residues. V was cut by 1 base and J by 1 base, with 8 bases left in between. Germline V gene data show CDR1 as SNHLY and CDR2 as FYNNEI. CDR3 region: CASSEEGLSNQPQHF. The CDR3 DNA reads TGTGCCAGCAGTGAAGAGGGACTGAGCAATCAGCCCCAGCATTTT.

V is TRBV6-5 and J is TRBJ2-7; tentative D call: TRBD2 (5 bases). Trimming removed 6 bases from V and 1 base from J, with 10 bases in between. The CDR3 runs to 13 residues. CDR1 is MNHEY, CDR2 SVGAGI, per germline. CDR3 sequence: CASRTGRSYEQYF. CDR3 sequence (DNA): TGTGCCAGCAGGACGGGGAGATCCTACGAGCAGTACTTC.

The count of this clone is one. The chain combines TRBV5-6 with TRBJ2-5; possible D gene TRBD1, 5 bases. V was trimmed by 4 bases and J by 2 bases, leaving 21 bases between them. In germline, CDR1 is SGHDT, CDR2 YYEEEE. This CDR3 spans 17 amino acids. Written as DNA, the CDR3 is TGTGCCAGCAGCCCTACTATGTGGGGCGCAGGGCAAGAGACCCAGTACTTC. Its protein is CASSPTMWGAGQETQYF.

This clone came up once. In DNA, the CDR3 is TGTGCCAGCATCCAAAGGGAGGGGCCTTCGAACACTGAAGCTTTCTTT. Translation gives CASIQREGPSNTEAFF. The chain employs TRBV27 and TRBJ1-1; tentative D call: TRBD1 (5 bases). The CDR3 runs 16 residues. V dropped 7 bases and J dropped 1 base, with 19 bases sitting between them. Per germline, CDR1 MNHEY and CDR2 SMNVEV (reference sequence).

The CDR3 here is CASSTGGFVLYTF. CDR3 bases: TGTGCCAGTAGTACGGGGGGTTTCGTCCTCTACACCTTC. The rearrangement uses TRBV19 and TRBJ1-2; D possibly corresponds to TRBD1 (5 bases). CDR3 size: 13 residues. Germline V gives CDR1 LNHDA, CDR2 SQIVND (reference sequence). V shed 4 bases and J shed 10 bases, with 16 bases lying between them.

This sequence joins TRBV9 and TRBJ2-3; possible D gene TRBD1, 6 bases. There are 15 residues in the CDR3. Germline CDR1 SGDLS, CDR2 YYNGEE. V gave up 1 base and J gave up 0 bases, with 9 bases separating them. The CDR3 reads CASSVWGRSTDTQYF. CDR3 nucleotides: TGTGCCAGCAGCGTATGGGGGCGCAGCACAGATACGCAGTATTTT.

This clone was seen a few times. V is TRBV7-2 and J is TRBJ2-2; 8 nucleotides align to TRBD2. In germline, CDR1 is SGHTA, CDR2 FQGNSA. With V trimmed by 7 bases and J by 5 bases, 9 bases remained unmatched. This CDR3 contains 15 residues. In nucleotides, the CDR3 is TGTGCCAGCAACTCTCCGGGACTAGTAACCGGGGAGCTGTTTTTT. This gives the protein CASNSPGLVTGELFF.

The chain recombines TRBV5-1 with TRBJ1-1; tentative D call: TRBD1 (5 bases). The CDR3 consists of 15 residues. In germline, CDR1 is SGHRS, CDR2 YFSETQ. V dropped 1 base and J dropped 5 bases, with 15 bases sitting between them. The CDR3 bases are TGCGCCAGCAGCTTGACAGGAAGAGCGGGAACTGAAGCTTTCTTT. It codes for CASSLTGRAGTEAFF.

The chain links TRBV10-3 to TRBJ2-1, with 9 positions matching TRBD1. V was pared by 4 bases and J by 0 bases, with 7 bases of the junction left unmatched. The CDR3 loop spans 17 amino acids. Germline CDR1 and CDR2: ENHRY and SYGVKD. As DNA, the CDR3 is TGTGCCATCAGTGGGACCGGGACAGGGAGCTCCTACAATGAGCAGTTCTTC. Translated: CAISGTGTGSSYNEQFF.

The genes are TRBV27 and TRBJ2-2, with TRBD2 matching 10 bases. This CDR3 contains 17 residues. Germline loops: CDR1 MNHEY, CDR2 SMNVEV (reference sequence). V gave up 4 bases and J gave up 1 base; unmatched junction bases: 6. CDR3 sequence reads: CASSWSSGGLNTGELFF. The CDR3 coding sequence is TGTGCCAGCAGTTGGAGTAGCGGGGGGCTGAACACCGGGGAGCTGTTTTTT.

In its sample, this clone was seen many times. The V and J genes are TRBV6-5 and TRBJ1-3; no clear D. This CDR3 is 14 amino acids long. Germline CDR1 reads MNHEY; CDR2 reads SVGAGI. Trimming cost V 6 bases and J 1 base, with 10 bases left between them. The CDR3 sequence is CASSVQRSGNTIYF. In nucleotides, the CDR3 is TGTGCCAGCAGCGTCCAGCGATCTGGAAACACCATATATTTT.

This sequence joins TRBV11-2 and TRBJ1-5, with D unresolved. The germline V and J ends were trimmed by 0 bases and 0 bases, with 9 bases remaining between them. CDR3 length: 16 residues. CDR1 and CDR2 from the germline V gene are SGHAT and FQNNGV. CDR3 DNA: TGTGCCAGCAGCTTAGATTCCAGATATAGCAATCAGCCCCAGCATTTT. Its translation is CASSLDSRYSNQPQHF.

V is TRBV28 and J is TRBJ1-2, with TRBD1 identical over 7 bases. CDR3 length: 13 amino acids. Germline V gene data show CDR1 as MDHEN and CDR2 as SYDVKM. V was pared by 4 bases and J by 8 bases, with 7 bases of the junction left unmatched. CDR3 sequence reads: CASSYRGPGGYTF. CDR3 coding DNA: TGTGCCAGCAGTTATAGGGGGCCGGGCGGCTACACCTTC.

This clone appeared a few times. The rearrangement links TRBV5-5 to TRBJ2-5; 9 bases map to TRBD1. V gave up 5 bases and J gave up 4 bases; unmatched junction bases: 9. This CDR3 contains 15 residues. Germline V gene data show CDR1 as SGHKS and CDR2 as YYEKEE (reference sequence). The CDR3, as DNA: TGTGCCAGCAGACGAGCCGGGACAGGGACAGAGACCCAGTACTTC. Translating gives CASRRAGTGTETQYF.

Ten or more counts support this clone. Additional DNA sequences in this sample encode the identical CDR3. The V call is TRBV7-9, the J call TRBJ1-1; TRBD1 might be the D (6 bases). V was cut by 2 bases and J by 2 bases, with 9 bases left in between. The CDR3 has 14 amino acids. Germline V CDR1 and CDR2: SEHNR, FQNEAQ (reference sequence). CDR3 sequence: CASSLLQGNTEAFF. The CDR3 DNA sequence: TGTGCCAGCAGCTTATTACAGGGAAACACTGAAGCTTTCTTT.

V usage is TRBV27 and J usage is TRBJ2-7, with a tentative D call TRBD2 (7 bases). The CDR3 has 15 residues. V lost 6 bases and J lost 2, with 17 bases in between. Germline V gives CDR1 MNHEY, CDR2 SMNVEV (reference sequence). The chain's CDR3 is CASRSREGGAYEQYF. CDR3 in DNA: TGTGCCAGCAGGAGCCGTGAAGGGGGGGCCTACGAGCAGTACTTC.

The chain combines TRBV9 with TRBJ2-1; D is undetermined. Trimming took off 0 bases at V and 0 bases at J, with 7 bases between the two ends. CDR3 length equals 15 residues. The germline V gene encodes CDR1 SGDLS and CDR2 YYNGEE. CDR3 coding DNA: TGTGCCAGCAGCGTAGCACCGAGCTCCTACAATGAGCAGTTCTTC. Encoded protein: CASSVAPSSYNEQFF. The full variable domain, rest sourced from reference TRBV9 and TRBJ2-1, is DSGVTQTPKHLITATGQRVTLRCSPRSGDLSVYWYQQSLDQGLQFLIQYYNGEERAKGNILERFSAQQFPDLHSELNLSSLELGDSALYFCASSVAPSSYNEQFFGPGTRLTVL.

The CDR3 coding sequence is TGTGCCAGCAGCTTAGATTTGAGGACAGATACGCAGTATTTT. Protein product: CASSLDLRTDTQYF. The chain recombines TRBV11-2 with TRBJ2-3; D is unresolved. Looked up from germline, CDR1 is SGHAT and CDR2 is FQNNGV. CDR3 size: 14 residues. The ends were cut back, 0 bases at V and 3 bases at J, with 7 bases in the middle. Drawing the rest from reference TRBV11-2 and TRBJ2-3, the complete variable domain is EAGVAQSPRYKIIEKRQSVAFWCNPISGHATLYWYQQILGQGPKLLIQFQNNGVVDDSQLPKDRFSAERLKGVDSTLKIQPAKLEDSAVYLCASSLDLRTDTQYFGPGTRLTVL.

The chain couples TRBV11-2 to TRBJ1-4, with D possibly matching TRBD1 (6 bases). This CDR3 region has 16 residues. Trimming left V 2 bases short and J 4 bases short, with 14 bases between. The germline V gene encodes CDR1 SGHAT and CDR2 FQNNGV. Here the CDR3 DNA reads TGTGCCAGCAGCTTATATGAGACAGGCCGTAATGAAAAACTGTTTTTT. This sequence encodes CASSLYETGRNEKLFF.

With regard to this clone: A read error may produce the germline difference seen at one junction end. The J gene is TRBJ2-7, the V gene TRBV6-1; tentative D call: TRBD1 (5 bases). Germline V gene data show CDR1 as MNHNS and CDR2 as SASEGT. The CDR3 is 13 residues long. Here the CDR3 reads CASREGGAGEQYF. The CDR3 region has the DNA TGTGCCAGCAGGGAAGGTGGGGCCGGCGAGCAGTACTTC.

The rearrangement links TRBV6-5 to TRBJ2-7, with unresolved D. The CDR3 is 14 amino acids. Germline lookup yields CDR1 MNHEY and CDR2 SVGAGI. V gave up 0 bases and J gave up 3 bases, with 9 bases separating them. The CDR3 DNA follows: TGTGCCAGCAGTTACTCGAGACTGGGCTACGAGCAGTACTTC. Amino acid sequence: CASSYSRLGYEQYF.

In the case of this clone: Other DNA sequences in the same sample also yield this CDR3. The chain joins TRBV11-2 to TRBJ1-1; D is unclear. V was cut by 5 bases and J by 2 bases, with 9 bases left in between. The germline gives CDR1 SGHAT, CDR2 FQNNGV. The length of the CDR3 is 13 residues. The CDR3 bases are TGTGCCAGCAGCCTAGTGAGAAACACTGAAGCTTTCTTT. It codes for CASSLVRNTEAFF.